These T cell receptor beta chains were read from a single sample in a study of shared clonotypes between healthy human individuals. Generated by immunoSEQ multiplex PCR, the TCRdb table keeps only in-frame clones and is missing some. This repertoire shows about 2 million clones, approximately 94% found once; its top ten account for roughly 1.2%. The specimen sequenced was naive CD8+ T cells sorted from blood. These receptor sequences come from a man younger than 30 in good health. Each CDR3 is given with its conserved first and last residue. Each record gives: V gene, J gene, clone size, D gene, CDR3 DNA, CDR3 protein. A D gene is named only where the DNA matches it firmly. Clone size, where shown, is once, few, many, or a class for clones that have expanded.

>TRBV10-2|TRBJ1-2|NA|TRBD1
TGCGCCAGCAATCCGACAGGGGGCTCTAACTATGGCTACACCTTC
CASNPTGGSNYGYTF
>TRBV15|TRBJ2-7|NA|NA
TGTGCCACCAGCAGGGCAGCTACCTACGAGCAGTACTTC
CATSRAATYEQYF
>TRBV27|TRBJ2-7|NA|TRBD2
TGTGCCAGCAGTTTATTGGGTAGCGGGAGGACCCCCTACGAGCAGTACTTC
CASSLLGSGRTPYEQYF
>TRBV7-9|TRBJ2-7|NA|NA
TGTGCCAGCACCTCCTCTGGGCTAGCCTACGAGCAGTACTTC
CASTSSGLAYEQYF
>TRBV7-9|TRBJ2-6|once|NA
TGTGCCAGCAGCTTAGGAGTAGCGGAGAACTCTGGGGCCAACGTCCTGACTTTC
CASSLGVAENSGANVLTF
>TRBV30|TRBJ2-7|NA|NA
TGTGCCTGGAGTTATGTAGTTATCCACGAGCAGTACTTC
CAWSYVVIHEQYF
>TRBV6-1|TRBJ1-3|NA|NA
TGTGCCAGCAGTGATTCAACAGCCTCTGGAAACACCATATATTTT
CASSDSTASGNTIYF
>TRBV28|TRBJ2-7|NA|NA
TGTGCCAGCAGTTTGGGCCTCTCCTACGAGCAGTACTTC
CASSLGLSYEQYF
>TRBV30|TRBJ2-7|NA|NA
TGTGCCTGGAGTGGGACAAGCATCGACGAGCAGTACTTC
CAWSGTSIDEQYF
>TRBV15|TRBJ2-7|NA|TRBD1
TGTGCCACCAGCAGAGACCAGGGACAGGTTACCCACGAGCAGTACTTC
CATSRDQGQVTHEQYF
>TRBV7-2|TRBJ2-3|NA|TRBD2
TGTGCCAGCAGCCCGACTAGCGGGAGTCCTTACACAGATACGCAGTATTTT
CASSPTSGSPYTDTQYF
>TRBV5-3|TRBJ2-5|NA|TRBD2
TGTGCCAGAAGCTTGTTTAGCGGGTATCAAGAGACCCAGTACTTC
CARSLFSGYQETQYF
>TRBV4-1|TRBJ2-1|NA|NA
TGCGCCAGCAGCCAAGCGAGCGGATCCTACAATGAGCAGTTCTTC
CASSQASGSYNEQFF
>TRBV28|TRBJ2-1|NA|TRBD1
TGTGCCAGCAGTTTCCTGGGACAGGGGGAAATCCCTTCTAATGAGCAGTTCTTC
CASSFLGQGEIPSNEQFF
>TRBV6-1|TRBJ2-3|NA|TRBD2
TGTGCCACACTAGCGGGGGCCGTCCAGAATACGCAGTATTTT
CATLAGAVQNTQYF
>TRBV29-1|TRBJ1-2|NA|NA
TGCAGCGTTGAGTCAGGGCAGTCCTATGGCTACACCTTC
CSVESGQSYGYTF
>TRBV14|TRBJ2-7|NA|TRBD1
TGTGCCAGCAGCCAAGGACGTCACCGGGACAGGGGAGCCTACGAGCAGTACTTC
CASSQGRHRDRGAYEQYF
>TRBV5-6|TRBJ2-3|NA|TRBD2
TGTGCCAGCAGCTCGGGGGGGACTAGCGGGAGATATGTAACAGATACGCAGTATTTT
CASSSGGTSGRYVTDTQYF
>TRBV5-4|TRBJ2-7|once|TRBD2
TGTGCCAGCAGCTGGGACTACTCCTACGAGCAGTACTTC
CASSWDYSYEQYF
>TRBV30|TRBJ2-5|NA|TRBD2
TGTGCCTGGAGTGGACTAGCGGGGGGGTACCAAGAGACCCAGTACTTC
CAWSGLAGGYQETQYF